This T cell receptor (beta chain) comes out of a study of identical twins. TCRdb redid the calling of the 5' RACE reads with MiXCR, one entry per CDR3 protein. This table holds about 190,000 distinct CDR3 sequences, roughly 15% found once. This clonotype was observed a few times. Per germline, CDR1 SGHRS and CDR2 YFSETQ. The CDR3 is made up of 16 amino acids. V gave up 4 bases and J gave up 1 base, with 15 bases separating them. In addition, the sample was reused for a study of T cells expressing NK-cell markers.

The material sequenced was CD8+ T cells sorted from blood. The chain has TRBV5-1 and TRBJ2-4; maybe TRBD1 (6 bases). The receptor was derived from a woman younger than 35 in good health. The CDR3 region is CASSGIGGAAKNIQYF. The CDR3 coding sequence is TGCGCCAGCAGCGGAATTGGGGGCGCCGCCAAAAACATTCAGTACTTC.